The 7 T cell receptor beta chains listed next were all sequenced from one sample in a study of regulatory T cells in long-lasting Graves disease. The time point: newly diagnosed GD, antithyroid drugs for less than 3 months. TCR sequences were obtained from RNA taken from PBMCs. Arm-PCR of CDR3 regions and iRepertoire HTBI primers were the basis on which TCR beta libraries were built. MiXCR, applied by TCRdb to the multiplex PCR reads, yields one record per CDR3 protein. Of hundreds of thousands of distinct CDR3 sequences listed, about 17% were seen once; the top ten hold roughly 10%. The data also belong to a second study, concerning T cells in Graves' hyperthyroidism and ophthalmopathy.

Sequencing used peripheral blood mononuclear cells (PBMCs), obtained at new diagnosis, from a patient treated with antithyroid drugs. These receptors all come from a woman aged 25 to 39 with Graves disease.

Comment on this clonotype: This may arise from a read error, as a much more abundant clone is one base away. This sequence joins TRBV29-1 and TRBJ2-7, with D possibly TRBD1 on 5 matching bases. This CDR3 is 13 amino acids long. Per the germline V gene, CDR1 is SQVTM and CDR2 is ANQGSEA. V lost 6 bases, J lost 2 bases, and 14 bases lay in between. The CDR3 DNA sequence: TGCAGCGTAATTACAGGAAGTGCCTACGAGCAGTACTTC. Protein product: CSVITGSAYEQYF.

As concerns this clonotype: This may be a read error: a much more frequent sequence differs by one nucleotide. This CDR3 reads CASSLDRFPPGELFF. CDR3 coding DNA: TGTGCCAGCAGTCTGGACAGGTTTCCCCCCGGGGAGCTGTTTTTT. The chain uses TRBV2 and TRBJ2-2, with TRBD1 identical over 7 bases. Trimming took 5 bases from V and 6 from J; bases not matched to a gene: 9. The CDR3 length is 15 residues. CDR1 SNHLY and CDR2 FYNNEI come from the germline V gene.

This clonotype has just a few counts. The chain employs TRBV2 and TRBJ2-4, with 7 bases lining up with TRBD1. The CDR3 spans 15 residues. Germline V gene lookup returns CDR1 SNHLY and CDR2 FYNNEI. V shed 8 bases, J shed 4 bases, and the junction held 11 bases outside the gene matches. The CDR3 spells CASGLATGLKNIQYF. The CDR3 coding sequence is TGTGCCAGCGGCCTGGCGACAGGGCTTAAAAACATTCAGTACTTC.

This clonotype was seen ten or more times. Here the CDR3 reads CASSPSTGGGNQPQHF. CDR3 nucleotide sequence: TGTGCCAGCTCACCTTCCACCGGGGGCGGCAATCAGCCCCAGCATTTT. V and J are TRBV18 and TRBJ1-5, with a possible D match to TRBD1 (6 bases). Trimming shortened V by 3 bases and J by 2 bases, and 14 bases separated the two germline ends. This CDR3 has 16 amino acids. Germline loops: CDR1 KGHSH, CDR2 LQKENI. The whole variable domain, remainder taken from reference TRBV18 and TRBJ1-5, is NAGVMQNPRHLVRRRGQEARLRCSPMKGHSHVYWYRQLPEEGLKFMVYLQKENIIDESGMPKERFSAEFPKEGPSILRIQQVVRGDSAAYFCASSPSTGGGNQPQHFGDGTRLSIL.

The CDR3 DNA reads as TGTGCCAGCAGAGAGGCGGGCAAGGAGACCCAGTACTTC. Protein sequence: CASREAGKETQYF. The chain recombines TRBV28 with TRBJ2-5, with TRBD2 as a possible D gene (5 bases). Germline V gene lookup returns CDR1 MDHEN and CDR2 SYDVKM. Between the trimmed V and J ends, which lost 6 bases and 5 bases, there was a span of 13 bases. The CDR3 is 13 amino acids.

This clonotype was counted only a few times. This chain links TRBV4-3 with TRBJ2-1; D may correspond to TRBD1 or TRBD2 (7 bases each). The better agreement between TRBJ2-5 and the DNA end casts doubt on the J call. CDR3 length equals 15 residues. Looked up from germline, CDR1 is LGHNA and CDR2 is YSLEER. CDR3 region: CASSQDQGGGETQYF. CDR3 DNA: TGCGCCAGCAGCCAAGATCAGGGGGGAGGGGAGACCCAGTACTTC.

This clonotype was counted many times. The chain links TRBV9 to TRBJ1-4; the match to TRBD1 covers 7 bases. The CDR3 extends over 18 amino acids. CDR1 is SGDLS, CDR2 YYNGEE, per germline. V dropped 4 bases and J dropped 4; count of bases not matched to a gene: 16. The CDR3 DNA reads as TGTGCCAGCAGCCCCGGAGGGGGCCAGGTCGGGGTTAATGAAAAACTGTTTTTT. It encodes CASSPGGGQVGVNEKLFF.